This TCR beta chain was recorded in a study of control samples from healthy donors and cancer patients. Profiled with immunoSEQ multiplex PCR; TCRdb holds only in-frame clones, not every one. Among about 160,000 clones listed, 85% to 95% were seen once. In germline, CDR1 is ENHRY, CDR2 SYGVKD. There are 15 residues in the CDR3. Trimming shortened V by 0 bases and J by 8 bases, and 11 bases separated the two germline ends. What was sequenced was blood. The origin of this receptor is a woman in her thirties or forties in good health. The V call is TRBV10-3, the J call TRBJ1-6; D gene uncertain. The chain's CDR3 is CAISESQGSDSPLHF. The CDR3 DNA reads TGTGCCATCAGTGAGTCTCAAGGGTCGGATTCACCCCTCCACTTT.